This TCR beta chain was retrieved from a study of blood T cell repertoires in COVID-19. Across the study: Whether acute or convalescent, the COVID-19 samples came from the United States, Italy and Spain.

Authors' analysis steps: Scientists estimated how many nucleated cells there were by amplifying reference gene primers. The table came from immunoSEQ multiplex PCR; TCRdb's copy has only in-frame clones and leaves some out. That table is the source of V, J and clone size, and D and trimming were worked out from the DNA. This sample carries 150,000 to 200,000 clones, 70% to 85% of them seen once, and the ten largest clones take 15% to 20%. The CDR3 length is 15 residues. Per the germline V gene, CDR1 is MNHEY and CDR2 is SMNVEV (reference sequence). V was pared by 3 bases and J by 6 bases, with 7 bases of the junction left unmatched. Clinical history as reported by participants underpinned cohort assignment. Symptom resolution, clearance, or two negative PCRs marked the recovered donors of Cohort 3.

This TCR came from a woman aged 50 to 60 who had recovered from COVID-19. The chain joins TRBV27 to TRBJ2-1, with 8 nucleotides matching TRBD2. The specimen was PBMCs or T cells enriched from blood (not recorded which). This chain's CDR3 is CASSFGGGRGNEQFF. The CDR3 nucleotides are TGTGCCAGCAGTTTCGGGGGGGGCAGGGGCAATGAGCAGTTCTTC.